A single count supports the clone carrying this TCR beta chain. This record comes from a study of blood T cell repertoires in COVID-19. The CDR3 loop spans 16 amino acids. Losses at the gene ends were 0 bases for V and 3 bases for J; bases not matched to a gene: 2. Germline V gene lookup returns CDR1 SGHDT and CDR2 YYEEEE. Produced via immunoSEQ multiplex PCR; TCRdb's table is partial and in-frame only. The table lists about 250,000 clones, roughly 80% of them singletons. The chain recombines TRBV5-6 with TRBJ2-2; 10 positions match TRBD1. Source material: PBMCs or T cells enriched from blood (not recorded which). The clonotype was recovered from a man in his forties or fifties who had been exposed to COVID-19. The CDR3 DNA sequence: TGTGCCAGCAGCTTGGGGGACAGGGGTTACACCGGGGAGCTGTTTTTT. Translated, it gives CASSLGDRGYTGELFF. The variable domain in full, completed from reference TRBV5-6 and TRBJ2-2, reads DAGVTQSPTHLIKTRGQQVTLRCSPKSGHDTVSWYQQALGQGPQFIFQYYEEEERQRGNFPDRFSGHQFPNYSSELNVNALLLGDSALYLCASSLGDRGYTGELFFGEGSRLTVL.